This T cell receptor (beta chain) originates from a study of blood T cells in healthy people across ages. On the study more broadly: Researchers report that template switching captured about one barcoded beta molecule per two T cells.

Through a sample-barcoded 5' primer and a J-beta primer mix, a second PCR was run for roughly 6 to 11 cycles. Each CDR3 protein gets one entry after TCRdb re-called the 5' RACE reads with MiXCR. Of hundreds of thousands of distinct CDR3 sequences listed, 49% are singletons. The CDR3 runs to 12 residues. Germline V gene sequence: CDR1 GTSNPN, CDR2 SVGIG (reference sequence). V trimming: 4 bases; J trimming: 5 bases; junction bases outside the gene matches: 0. The chain recombines TRBV30 with TRBJ2-4; 9 positions match TRBD2. This TCR derives from a woman aged 55-75 years in good health. The sample taken for sequencing was blood. CDR3 sequence reads: CAWTSGENIQYF. As DNA, the CDR3 is TGTGCCTGGACTAGCGGGGAAAACATTCAGTACTTC.